This T cell receptor (beta chain) was identified during a study of identical twins. The study's findings and limits: Conclusions came from cross-sectional statistical analysis, not from following the same donors. Insertion counts were lower in abundant cord blood beta clonotypes, a trend that memory repertoires did not show. Out-of-frame beta sequences exhibited a weaker degree of excess twin sharing.

Each cDNA held unique molecular identifiers, and template switching gave it a universal primer site. TCRdb analysed the 5' RACE reads with MiXCR anew, one entry per CDR3 protein. This table has approximately 600,000 distinct CDR3 sequences, nearly 10% appearing once. Only a few counts were recorded for this clonotype. Its specificity is unknown. CDR3 length: 13 amino acids. Per the germline V gene, CDR1 is DFQATT and CDR2 is SNEGSKA (reference sequence). V lost 4 bases and J lost 7; bases outside the gene matches: 4. These data were also filed under a second study, of yellow fever vaccine responses in identical twins.

The sample comprised PBMCs. The TCR sequence derives from a woman aged 18-35 years in good health. The chain links TRBV20-1 to TRBJ1-4, with 9 bases aligning to TRBD1. The CDR3 bases are TGCAGTGCTATTACAGGGGGCGGTGAAAAACTGTTTTTT. Amino acids: CSAITGGGEKLFF.